The 4 T cell receptor beta chains presented below share a single source sample, sequenced in a study of T-cell reconstitution after alpha-beta-depleted transplantation in children listed by TCRdb under 2016. The library was prepared using PCR. The sample was run on an Illumina HiSeq 2500. TCR libraries were prepared with molecular barcoding, using unique molecular identifiers to normalize TCRbeta repertoire quantification. The public sequencing data were trimmed at Q25 with fastp and processed into clonotypes with MiXCR by TCRdb, which kept only in-frame beta chains. Here each entry gathers all rows of one CDR3 protein and keeps the most common genes and DNA. The sample records 500,000 to 600,000 distinct CDR3 sequences, 27% of which are singletons. About 35% of the sample goes to the ten largest clones. The sample's treatment or condition, from its label and the paper: allogeneic hematopoietic cell transplantation with graft depleted of TCRalphabeta T cells and CD19 B cells.

The sample was PBMCs, taken before TCRalphabeta/CD19-depleted stem cell transplant. The source is a boy under two years old with Wiskott-Aldrich syndrome, due to receive a stem cell transplant.

The genes are TRBV27 and TRBJ2-1; either TRBD1 or TRBD2 may fit D (5 bases each). This CDR3 contains 11 residues. Germline V lookup: CDR1 MNHEY, CDR2 SMNVEV (reference sequence). V was cut by 4 bases and J by 10 bases, with 8 bases left in between. CDR3 protein: CASSSGSEQFF. The CDR3 nucleotides read TGTGCCAGCAGTTCAGGGAGCGAGCAGTTCTTC.

The V call is TRBV4-2, the J call TRBJ1-6; D may be TRBD1 (6 bases). Per the germline V gene, CDR1 is LGHNA and CDR2 is YNFKEQ. The CDR3 is 13 amino acids. V shed 0 bases and J shed 9 bases, with 6 bases lying between them. The CDR3: CASSQDRGSPLHF. DNA of the CDR3: TGTGCCAGCAGCCAAGACAGGGGTTCACCCCTCCACTTT.

The rearrangement uses TRBV12-3 or TRBV12-4 and TRBJ2-1; TRBD2 might be the D (6 bases). Trimming left V 1 base short and J 6 bases short, with 16 bases between. The CDR3 contains 16 residues. CDR3 loop: CASSLGLLARLNEQFF. In DNA, the CDR3 is TGTGCCAGCAGTTTAGGTCTACTAGCCCGTCTCAATGAGCAGTTCTTC.

This clonotype was recorded at least ten times. The genes are TRBV4-1 and TRBJ2-2, with TRBD2 matching 9 bases. The CDR3 spans 16 residues. The V gene's germline CDR1 is MGHRA and CDR2 YSYEKL. The V and J ends lost 3 bases and 6 bases, in that order; junction bases with no gene match: 8. CDR3 DNA sequence: TGCGCCAGCAGCCACCAAAGGACTAGCGAAGCCGGGGAGCTGTTTTTT. Its translation: CASSHQRTSEAGELFF.